This TCR beta chain was documented in a study of blood T cell repertoires in COVID-19. Study details: Acute and convalescent COVID-19 samples came from the United States, Italy and Spain.

The assay was immunoSEQ multiplex PCR, and TCRdb's table has in-frame clones only and misses some. The repertoire holds 70,000 to 85,000 clones, 80% to 90% seen once, with about 16% in the top ten. V lost 4 bases, J lost 2 bases, and 15 bases lay in between. This CDR3 contains 15 residues. Germline assignment: CDR1 SGHRS and CDR2 YFSETQ. The sample was peripheral blood. The rearrangement uses TRBV5-1 and TRBJ1-1; TRBD1 is a possible D gene (5 bases). The clonotype was recovered from a woman older than 75 with acute or convalescent COVID-19. The CDR3 nucleotides read TGCGCCAGCAGCCGGGACGGGGGGATAAACACTGAAGCTTTCTTT. It yields the protein CASSRDGGINTEAFF. The full variable domain, completed using reference TRBV5-1 and TRBJ1-1, is KAGVTQTPRYLIKTRGQQVTLSCSPISGHRSVSWYQQTPGQGLQFLFEYFSETQRNKGNFPGRFSGRQFSNSRSEMNVSTLELGDSALYLCASSRDGGINTEAFFGQGTRLTVV.